In this sample, the clone carrying this T cell receptor (beta chain) turned up once. No antigen is known for it. The entry originates in a study of PD-1 blockade in classical Hodgkin lymphoma. Produced via immunoSEQ multiplex PCR; TCRdb's table is partial and in-frame only. The profile shows fewer than 65,000 clones, 75% to 90% of them singletons. Each of the patients experienced relapse following autologous stem cell transplantation, and their brentuximab vedotin exposure differed. With 1 base removed from V and 3 bases from J, the gap between germline ends came to 13 bases. Germline V CDR1 and CDR2: MNHNY, SVGAGI (reference sequence). CDR3 size: 15 residues. Study findings and constraints: Patients with a complete response exhibited baseline diversity comparable to newly diagnosed patients. Relapsed/refractory patients reportedly had lower baseline diversity than newly diagnosed patients.

The chain links TRBV6-6 to TRBJ2-7; D remains unclear. The specimen was peripheral blood mononuclear cells (PBMCs), collected at baseline. This sequence originates from a human donor with classical Hodgkin lymphoma. CDR3 sequence (DNA): TGTGCCAGCAGTTACTTTTACGGAATATACTACGAGCAGTACTTC. Translating gives CASSYFYGIYYEQYF.